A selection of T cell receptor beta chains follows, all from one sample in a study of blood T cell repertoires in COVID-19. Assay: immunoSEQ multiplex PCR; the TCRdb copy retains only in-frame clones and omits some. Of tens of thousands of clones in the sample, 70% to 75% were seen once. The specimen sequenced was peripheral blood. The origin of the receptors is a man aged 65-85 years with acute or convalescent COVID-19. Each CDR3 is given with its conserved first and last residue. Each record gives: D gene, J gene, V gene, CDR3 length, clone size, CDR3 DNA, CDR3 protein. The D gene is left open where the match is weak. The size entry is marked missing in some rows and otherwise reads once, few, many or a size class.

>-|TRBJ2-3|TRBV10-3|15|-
TGTGCCATCAGTGAAGAGACTAGTGGCACAGATACGCAGTATTTT
CAISEETSGTDTQYF
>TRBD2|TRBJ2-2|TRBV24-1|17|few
TGTGCCACCAGTGATTTAGAGTGGGAGGGCCGAACCGGGGAGCTGTTTTTT
CATSDLEWEGRTGELFF
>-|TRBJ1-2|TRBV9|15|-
TGTGCCAGCACCGCCCCTGACACAGTAAACTATGGCTACACCTTC
CASTAPDTVNYGYTF
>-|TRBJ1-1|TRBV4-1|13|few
TGCGCCAGCAGCCAAGAGTGGGGGCAGGAAGCTTTCTTT
CASSQEWGQEAFF
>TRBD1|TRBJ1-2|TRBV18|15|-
TGTGCCAGCTCACCACGAGCAGGGGGCGATTATGGCTACACCTTC
CASSPRAGGDYGYTF
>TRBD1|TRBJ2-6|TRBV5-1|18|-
TGCGCCAGCAGCCCTGGACAGGGGGCTCCCTCTGGGGCCAACGTCCTGACTTTC
CASSPGQGAPSGANVLTF
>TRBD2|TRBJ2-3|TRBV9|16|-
TGTGCCAGCAGCCCAAGGGCGGCGGGAGGGCCAGATACGCAGTATTTT
CASSPRAAGGPDTQYF
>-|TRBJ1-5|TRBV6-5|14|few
TGTGCCAGCAGAAACAGGGTCGGCAATCAGCCCCAGCATTTT
CASRNRVGNQPQHF
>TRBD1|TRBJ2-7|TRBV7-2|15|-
TGTGCCAGCAGCCTGGGCGGACAGGTCTCCTACGAGCAGTACTTC
CASSLGGQVSYEQYF
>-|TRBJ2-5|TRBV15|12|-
TGTGCCACCAGCAGAGATGGTACAGGGAAGTACTTC
CATSRDGTGKYF
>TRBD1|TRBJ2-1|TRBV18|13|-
TGTGCCAGCTCACCGTTAGACAGGGCCGAGCAGTTCTTC
CASSPLDRAEQFF
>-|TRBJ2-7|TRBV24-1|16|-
TGTGCCACCAGTGATTCCAGGGGTCTCCCTTCGGGCGAGCAGTACTTC
CATSDSRGLPSGEQYF
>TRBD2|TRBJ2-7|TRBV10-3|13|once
TGTGCCAGCCTCGCTAGCGGGAGAAACGAGCAGTACTTC
CASLASGRNEQYF
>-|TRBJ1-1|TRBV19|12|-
TGTGCCAGTACCTTCAGGGCAACTGAAGCTTTCTTT
CASTFRATEAFF
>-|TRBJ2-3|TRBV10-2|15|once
TGCGCCAGCAGTCCTCCGAAAGGGGCGGGGGATACGCAGTATTTT
CASSPPKGAGDTQYF
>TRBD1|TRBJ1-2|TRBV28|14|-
TGTGCCAGCACCTCCGGGACAGGGGGCCATGGCTACACCTTC
CASTSGTGGHGYTF
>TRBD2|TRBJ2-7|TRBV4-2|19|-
TGTGCCAGCAGCCAATCGCGGCCCCCGACTAGCGGGCAATCCTACGAGCAGTACTTC
CASSQSRPPTSGQSYEQYF
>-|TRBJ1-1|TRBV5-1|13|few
TGCGCCAGCACCTGGGGCCAGAACACTGAAGCTTTCTTT
CASTWGQNTEAFF
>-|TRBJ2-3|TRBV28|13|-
TGTGCCAGCGGTACAGGGTTAACAGATACGCAGTATTTT
CASGTGLTDTQYF
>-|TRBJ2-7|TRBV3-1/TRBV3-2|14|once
TGTGCCAGCAGCCAAGAAGGGAGCTCCTACGAGCAGTACTTC
CASSQEGSSYEQYF
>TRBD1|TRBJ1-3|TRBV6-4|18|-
TGTGCCAGCCGACCGGGACAGGGGGATATCGGCTCTGGAAACACCATATATTTT
CASRPGQGDIGSGNTIYF
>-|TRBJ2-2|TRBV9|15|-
TGTGCCAGCAGCGTAGCCGGGGATCGCACCGGGGAGCTGTTTTTT
CASSVAGDRTGELFF
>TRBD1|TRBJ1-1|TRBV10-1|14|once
TGCGCCAGCAGTAGGTCAGGGGGAGGCACTGAAGCTTTCTTT
CASSRSGGGTEAFF
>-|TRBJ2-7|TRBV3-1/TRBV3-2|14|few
TGTGCCAGCAGCCAAACAGGAGGGGCCTACGAGCAGTACTTC
CASSQTGGAYEQYF
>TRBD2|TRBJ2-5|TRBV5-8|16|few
TGTGCCAGCAGCTTGGGGAAGGAGCGGCGGGGGGAGACCCAGTACTTC
CASSLGKERRGETQYF
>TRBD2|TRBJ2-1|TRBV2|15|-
TGTGCCAGCACCACACTAGCGGGATCCTACAATGAGCAGTTCTTC
CASTTLAGSYNEQFF